This T cell receptor beta chain was recovered during a study of blood T cells in healthy people across ages. For the study at large: Per every two T cells, about one barcoded beta molecule was captured by template switching. Regarding the study as a whole: The donors' CMV status was not determined, possibly confounding changes in expanded clonotypes. Fewer expanded clones and more diversity marked long-lived versus aged donors.

Combining a sample-barcoded 5' primer with a J-beta primer mix, a second PCR ran for roughly 7 to 11 cycles. Every cDNA molecule bore a tag from a template-switch adaptor containing 12 random nucleotides. MiXCR was run by TCRdb on the 5' RACE reads, yielding one entry per CDR3 protein. Among 850,000 to 950,000 distinct CDR3 sequences listed, about 28% were seen once. The germline CDR1 and CDR2 sequences are MNHEY and SVGAGI. Trimming took off 4 bases at V and 2 bases at J, with 8 bases between the two ends. The CDR3 extends over 14 amino acids. Remarks on this clonotype: What it recognizes is unknown.

The gene calls are TRBV6-5 and TRBJ1-4; D not resolved. The sample taken for sequencing was blood. The receptor's source is a woman of 80 years or more in good health. The DNA of the CDR3 is TGTGCCAGCAGTTTCCAGAAGACTAATGAAAAACTGTTTTTT. Translation: CASSFQKTNEKLFF.